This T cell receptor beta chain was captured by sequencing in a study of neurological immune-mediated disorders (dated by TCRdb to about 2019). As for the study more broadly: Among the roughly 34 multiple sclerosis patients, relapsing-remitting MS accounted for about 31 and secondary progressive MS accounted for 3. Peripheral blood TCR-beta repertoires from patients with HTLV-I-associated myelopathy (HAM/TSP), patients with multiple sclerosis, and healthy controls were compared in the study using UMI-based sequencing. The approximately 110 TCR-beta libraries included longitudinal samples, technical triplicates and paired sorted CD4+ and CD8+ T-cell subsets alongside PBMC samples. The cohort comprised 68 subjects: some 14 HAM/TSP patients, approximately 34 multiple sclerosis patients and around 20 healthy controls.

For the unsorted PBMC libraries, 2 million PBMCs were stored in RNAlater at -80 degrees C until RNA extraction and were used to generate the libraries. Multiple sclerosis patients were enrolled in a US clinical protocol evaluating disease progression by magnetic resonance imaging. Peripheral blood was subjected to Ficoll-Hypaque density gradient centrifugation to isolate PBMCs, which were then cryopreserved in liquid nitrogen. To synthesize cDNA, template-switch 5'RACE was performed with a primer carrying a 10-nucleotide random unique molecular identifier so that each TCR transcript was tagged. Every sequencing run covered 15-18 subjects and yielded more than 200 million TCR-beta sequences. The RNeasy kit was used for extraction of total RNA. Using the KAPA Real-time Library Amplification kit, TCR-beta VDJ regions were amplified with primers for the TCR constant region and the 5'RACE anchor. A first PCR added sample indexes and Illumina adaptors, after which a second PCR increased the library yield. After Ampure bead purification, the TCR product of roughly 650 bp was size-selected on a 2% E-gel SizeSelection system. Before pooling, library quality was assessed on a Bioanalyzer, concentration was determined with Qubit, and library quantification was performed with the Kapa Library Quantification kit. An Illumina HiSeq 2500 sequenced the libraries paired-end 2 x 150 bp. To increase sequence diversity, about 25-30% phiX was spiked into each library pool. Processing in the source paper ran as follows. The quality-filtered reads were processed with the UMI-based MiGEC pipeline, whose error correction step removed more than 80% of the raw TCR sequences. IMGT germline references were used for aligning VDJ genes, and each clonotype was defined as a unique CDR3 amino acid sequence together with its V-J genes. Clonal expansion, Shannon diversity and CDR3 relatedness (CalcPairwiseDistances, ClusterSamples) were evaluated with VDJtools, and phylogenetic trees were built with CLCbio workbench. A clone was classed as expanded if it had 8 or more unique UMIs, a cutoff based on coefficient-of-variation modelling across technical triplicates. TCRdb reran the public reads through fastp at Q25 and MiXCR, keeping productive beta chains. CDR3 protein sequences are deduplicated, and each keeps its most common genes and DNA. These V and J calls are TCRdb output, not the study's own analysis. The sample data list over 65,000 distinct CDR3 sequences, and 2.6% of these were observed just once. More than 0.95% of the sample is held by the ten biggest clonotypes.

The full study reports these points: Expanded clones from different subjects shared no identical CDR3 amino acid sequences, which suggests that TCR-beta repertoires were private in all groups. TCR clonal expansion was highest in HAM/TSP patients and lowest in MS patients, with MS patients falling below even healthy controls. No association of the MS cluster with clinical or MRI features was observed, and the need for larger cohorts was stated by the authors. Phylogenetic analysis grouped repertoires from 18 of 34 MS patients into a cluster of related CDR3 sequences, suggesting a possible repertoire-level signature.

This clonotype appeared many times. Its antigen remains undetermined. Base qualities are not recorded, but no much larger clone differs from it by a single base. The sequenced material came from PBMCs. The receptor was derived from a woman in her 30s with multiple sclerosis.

The CDR3 protein sequence reads: CASSLKNTEAFF. The nucleotide sequence reads as follows: TGCGCCAGCAGCTTGAAGAACACTGAAGCTTTCTTT. The chain is made from TRBV5-1 and TRBJ1-1; the D segment cannot be called with confidence. The V and J ends are trimmed by 1 base and 1 base, leaving 2 bases between them. From its cysteine to its phenylalanine, the CDR3 spans 12 amino acids. The retained sequence is limited to the CDR3, 36 bases, with the frame set at the first base. The germline V gene specifies SGHRS as CDR1 and YFSETQ as CDR2.